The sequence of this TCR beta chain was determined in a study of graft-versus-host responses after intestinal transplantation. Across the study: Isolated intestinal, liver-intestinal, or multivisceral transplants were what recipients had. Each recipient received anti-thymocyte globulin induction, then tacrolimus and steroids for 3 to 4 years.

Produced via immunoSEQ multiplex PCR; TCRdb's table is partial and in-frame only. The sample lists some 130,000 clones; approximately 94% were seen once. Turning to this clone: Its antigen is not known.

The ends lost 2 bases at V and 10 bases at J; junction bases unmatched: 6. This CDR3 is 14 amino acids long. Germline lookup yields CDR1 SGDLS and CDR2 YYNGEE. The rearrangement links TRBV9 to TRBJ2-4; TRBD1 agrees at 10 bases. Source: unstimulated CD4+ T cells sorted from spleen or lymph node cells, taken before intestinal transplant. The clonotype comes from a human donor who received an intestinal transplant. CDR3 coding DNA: TGTGCCAGCAGCGTCCCCCCGGACAGGGGGATTCAGTACTTC. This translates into CASSVPPDRGIQYF.